One and the same sample provided the 3 T cell receptor beta chains below, sequenced in a study of cytomegalovirus exposure and HLA in healthy donors. PCR used 60 Vbeta primers and 13 Jbeta primers. Only in-frame clones appear in the TCRdb table, and some are missing; sequencing was by immunoSEQ multiplex PCR. The sample has roughly 180,000 clones; more than 65% are singletons. The sample taken for sequencing was PBMCs. These receptors came from a girl between 5 and 17 years old in good health and CMV-seropositive.

This sequence joins TRBV18 and TRBJ2-2; unclear D gene. Looked up from germline, CDR1 is KGHSH and CDR2 is LQKENI. There are 15 residues in the CDR3. V shed 1 base and J shed 6 bases, with 12 bases lying between them. The CDR3 protein is CASSPLQKQPGELFF. CDR3 sequence (DNA): TGTGCCAGCTCACCACTCCAGAAACAACCCGGGGAGCTGTTTTTT.

The chain is built from TRBV4-3 and TRBJ1-5; TRBD1 agrees at 11 bases. The germline V gene has CDR1 LGHNA and CDR2 YSLEER. CDR3 length: 14 amino acids. Unmatched junction bases numbered 1, after V lost 4 bases and J lost 5 bases. The CDR3 DNA reads TGCGCCAGCAGCCGGGACAGGGGGGATCAGCCCCAGCATTTT. It encodes CASSRDRGDQPQHF.

The chain is built from TRBV7-2 and TRBJ1-4, with D possibly matching TRBD1 (5 bases). This CDR3 contains 15 residues. CDR1 SGHTA and CDR2 FQGNSA come from the germline V gene. V lost 6 bases, J lost 4 bases, and 15 bases lay in between. CDR3 in amino acids: CASSPTRGVNEKLFF. For the CDR3, the DNA is TGTGCCAGCAGTCCCACCCGGGGGGTTAATGAAAAACTGTTTTTT.